A single sample gave rise to the 23 T cell receptor beta chains below, sequenced in a study of sequential checkpoint blockade in melanoma. Assay: immunoSEQ multiplex PCR; the TCRdb copy retains only in-frame clones and omits some. The sample lists some 32,000 clones, 82% seen once, with 15% to 20% in the top ten. The sample's treatment: randomized to nivolumab then ipilimumab (arm A) or the reverse (arm B). Sequences were derived from CD8+ T cells sorted from blood (inferred from file names), sampled from a patient given nivolumab and ipilimumab in sequence. The receptors come from a human donor with melanoma.

The rearrangement joins TRBV10-3 to TRBJ2-7; TRBD2 might be the D (6 bases). The V end was cut by 0 bases, the J end by 6 bases, with 12 bases between. The length of the CDR3 is 14 residues. The germline gives CDR1 ENHRY, CDR2 SYGVKD. DNA for the CDR3: TGTGCCATCAGTGAGTCGGGTGGGAGGACCGAGCAGTACTTC. It translates to CAISESGGRTEQYF.

The chain uses TRBV19 and TRBJ2-7, with unresolved D. Trimming left V 1 base short and J 3 bases short, with 7 bases between. The germline gives CDR1 LNHDA, CDR2 SQIVND (reference sequence). The CDR3 length is 13 residues. This CDR3 reads CASSIGGFYEQYF. CDR3 sequence (DNA): TGTGCCAGTAGTATAGGTGGCTTCTACGAGCAGTACTTC. The full variable domain, with the rest looked up from reference TRBV19 and TRBJ2-7, is DGGITQSPKYLFRKEGQNVTLSCEQNLNHDAMYWYRQDPGQGLRLIYYSQIVNDFQKGDIAEGYSVSREKKESFPLTVTSAQKNPTAFYLCASSIGGFYEQYFGPGTRLTVT.

The chain has TRBV2 and TRBJ1-5, with 8 positions matching TRBD1. V shed 8 bases, J shed 9 bases, and the junction held 3 bases outside the gene matches. The CDR3 covers 11 residues. In germline, CDR1 is SNHLY, CDR2 FYNNEI. CDR3: CASRTGLPQHF. In nucleotides, the CDR3 is TGTGCCAGCCGGACAGGGCTGCCCCAGCATTTT.

The J gene is TRBJ2-5, the V gene TRBV27; a possible D gene is TRBD2 (6 bases). V was shortened by 6 bases and J by 0 bases, with 17 bases between the two germline ends. This CDR3 is built from 16 residues. Germline CDR1 and CDR2: MNHEY and SMNVEV (reference sequence). The CDR3 sequence: CASRPSLGGYQETQYF. CDR3 nucleotides: TGTGCCAGCAGGCCTTCTCTTGGAGGGTACCAAGAGACCCAGTACTTC.

The CDR3 nucleotides are TGTGCCAGCAGTACGCGGACAGGGGTCGATAGGCAGCCCCAGCATTTT. It is translated as CASSTRTGVDRQPQHF. The chain couples TRBV2 to TRBJ1-5; 9 positions match TRBD1. The CDR3 is 16 residues long. From germline, CDR1 is SNHLY and CDR2 FYNNEI. The V segment lost 5 bases and the J segment 7 bases; nucleotides outside the gene matches: 12. Drawing the rest from reference TRBV2 and TRBJ1-5, the complete variable domain is EPEVTQTPSHQVTQMGQEVILRCVPISNHLYFYWYRQILGQKVEFLVSFYNNEISEKSEIFDDQFSVERPDGSNFTLKIRSTKLEDSAMYFCASSTRTGVDRQPQHFGDGTRLSIL.

The chain is built from TRBV28 and TRBJ1-4, with TRBD1 as a possible D gene (6 bases). The V gene lost 7 bases and the J gene lost 2 bases, with 26 bases spanning the gap. Germline assignment: CDR1 MDHEN and CDR2 SYDVKM. CDR3 length equals 19 residues. The CDR3 reads CASNSPLLGGRRTNEKLFF. CDR3 coding DNA: TGTGCCAGCAATTCCCCACTCCTCGGGGGGCGCAGGACTAATGAAAAACTGTTTTTT.

Details on this clone: The CDR3 end shows no conserved phenylalanine or tryptophan, and so a read error is likely. The limits of the CDR3 on the DNA are not certain, so only TCRdb's listed CDR3 is given. The rearrangement links TRBV29-1 to TRBJ1-2; TRBD1 reflects the table's D call only, with no check against the DNA. A total of 14 residues make up the CDR3, ends included. Germline V gives CDR1 SQVTM, CDR2 ANQGSEA. The CDR3 is CSVEDATGTGEPIL.

The chain employs TRBV6-5 and TRBJ2-7; D unresolved. Germline lookup yields CDR1 MNHEY and CDR2 SVGAGI. This CDR3 comprises 15 residues. V was clipped by 1 base and J by 0 bases, with 10 bases between them. The CDR3: CASSYLGRSSYEQYF. Written as DNA, the CDR3 is TGTGCCAGCAGTTACTTAGGCCGGAGCTCCTACGAGCAGTACTTC.

The chain combines TRBV9 with TRBJ2-2; D unclear. The CDR3 has 13 residues. From germline, CDR1 is SGDLS and CDR2 YYNGEE. V gave up 2 bases and J gave up 3 bases, with 5 bases separating them. CDR3 DNA: TGTGCCAGCAGCGTTCCGGACACCGGGGAGCTGTTTTTT. As protein: CASSVPDTGELFF.

V is TRBV27 and J is TRBJ1-2; D gene unclear. Germline CDR1 and CDR2: MNHEY and SMNVEV (reference sequence). V lost 1 base, J lost 6 bases, and 18 bases lay in between. The CDR3 runs to 16 residues. DNA of the CDR3: TGTGCCAGCAGTTTATGGCCCCGGGAGACGCTCGATGGCTACACCTTC. It specifies CASSLWPRETLDGYTF.

The V call is TRBV28, the J call TRBJ1-2; 8 positions agree with TRBD1. CDR1 and CDR2 (germline): MDHEN, SYDVKM. Unmatched junction bases numbered 6, after V lost 2 bases and J lost 7 bases. This CDR3 is built from 14 residues. CDR3 sequence (DNA): TGTGCCAGCAGTTTACGGACAGGGTATGGTGGCTACACCTTC. It specifies CASSLRTGYGGYTF.

The V call is TRBV4-3, the J call TRBJ2-2; possibly TRBD1 for D (5 bases). Germline-derived CDR1 and CDR2 are LGHNA and YSLEER. This CDR3 contains 15 residues. Trimming cost V 4 bases and J 0 bases, with 9 bases left between them. The CDR3 spells CASSLRAPNTGELFF. The CDR3 DNA is TGCGCCAGCAGCCTCAGGGCGCCGAACACCGGGGAGCTGTTTTTT.

This rearrangement joins TRBV13 to TRBJ2-1; 7 bases line up with TRBD1. Per germline, CDR1 PRHDT and CDR2 FYEKMQ (reference sequence). V lost 1 base, J lost 2 bases, and 5 bases stayed unmatched. The CDR3 loop spans 16 amino acids. CDR3 sequence reads: CASSLEGALPYNEQFF. The CDR3, as DNA: TGTGCCAGCAGCTTAGAGGGGGCCCTTCCCTACAATGAGCAGTTCTTC.

The chain couples TRBV4-1 to TRBJ2-7, with TRBD2 matching 8 bases. V shed 3 bases and J 2 bases; nucleotides not matched to a gene: 3. From germline, CDR1 is MGHRA and CDR2 YSYEKL. This CDR3 region has 14 residues. CDR3 protein: CASSQREVAYEQYF. In nucleotides, the CDR3 is TGCGCCAGCAGCCAGCGGGAGGTAGCCTACGAGCAGTACTTC.

V is TRBV6-1 and J is TRBJ2-5; maybe TRBD2 (5 bases). The V gene's germline CDR1 is MNHNS and CDR2 SASEGT. V was trimmed by 8 bases and J by 1 base, leaving 17 bases between them. This CDR3 is 15 amino acids long. CDR3 amino acids: CASHALWRLQETQYF. The CDR3 nucleotides read TGTGCCAGCCATGCCTTATGGAGGCTCCAAGAGACCCAGTACTTC.

The V call is TRBV5-6, the J call TRBJ1-2, with D perhaps TRBD1 (6 bases). The CDR3 contains 14 residues. Germline V gene lookup returns CDR1 SGHDT and CDR2 YYEEEE. The V and J ends lost 1 base and 0 bases respectively, with 7 bases between them. The CDR3 loop reads CASSLTGTNYGYTF. The DNA of the CDR3 is TGTGCCAGCAGCTTGACAGGGACTAACTATGGCTACACCTTC.

This clone has more than one count but fewer than ten. The rearrangement joins TRBV11-2 to TRBJ2-7, with D unresolved. This CDR3 has 14 amino acids. CDR1 SGHAT and CDR2 FQNNGV come from the germline V gene. V was trimmed by 4 bases and J by 7 bases, leaving 17 bases between them. Here the CDR3 reads CASSYDSALSEQYF. The DNA of the CDR3 is TGTGCCAGCAGCTATGACTCCGCCCTATCAGAGCAGTACTTC. The whole variable domain, filled in from reference TRBV11-2 and TRBJ2-7, reads EAGVAQSPRYKIIEKRQSVAFWCNPISGHATLYWYQQILGQGPKLLIQFQNNGVVDDSQLPKDRFSAERLKGVDSTLKIQPAKLEDSAVYLCASSYDSALSEQYFGPGTRLTVT.

This rearrangement joins TRBV6-5 to TRBJ2-1; D ambiguous. Germline loops: CDR1 MNHEY, CDR2 SVGAGI. CDR3 length equals 13 residues. Deletions cut 5 bases from V and 7 bases from J, with 12 bases between. Here the CDR3 reads CASSTNRVNEQFF. CDR3 sequence (DNA): TGTGCCAGCAGTACCAACCGGGTGAATGAGCAGTTCTTC.

The chain links TRBV6-1 to TRBJ2-7; D gene unclear. The CDR3 runs to 14 residues. Germline lookup yields CDR1 MNHNS and CDR2 SASEGT. V was cut by 5 bases and J by 2 bases, with 13 bases left in between. The CDR3 DNA sequence: TGTGCCAGCAGTCTACAGAGTTGGCCCTACGAGCAGTACTTC. It translates to CASSLQSWPYEQYF.

This chain links TRBV5-6 with TRBJ1-1; no clear D. From germline, CDR1 is SGHDT and CDR2 YYEEEE. V gave up 2 bases and J gave up 0 bases, with 5 bases separating them. The length of the CDR3 is 13 residues. The CDR3: CASSFAVNTEAFF. In DNA form, the CDR3 reads TGTGCCAGCAGCTTCGCGGTGAACACTGAAGCTTTCTTT.

V is TRBV4-1 and J is TRBJ2-7, with 8 bases fitting TRBD1. The CDR3 is made up of 18 amino acids. Germline-derived CDR1 and CDR2 are MGHRA and YSYEKL. Trimming took 5 bases from V and 7 from J; bases not matched to a gene: 22. The CDR3 sequence: CASSSEGRPGQDPREQYF. The CDR3 bases are TGCGCCAGCAGCTCCGAAGGTCGTCCGGGACAGGACCCCCGAGAGCAGTACTTC.

The CDR3 nucleotides are TGTGCCAGCAGCTTTTGGACAGGGTGGGCCTACGAGCAGTACTTC. Translation: CASSFWTGWAYEQYF. The chain joins TRBV5-6 to TRBJ2-7; 8 nucleotides line up with TRBD1. This CDR3 is built from 15 residues. Trimming at V came to 2 bases and at J to 2 bases, leaving 6 bases not matched to a gene. Looked up from germline, CDR1 is SGHDT and CDR2 is YYEEEE.

This clone has only one observation. The V and J genes are TRBV6-6 and TRBJ1-2; 7 nucleotides agree with TRBD1. The germline gives CDR1 MNHNY, CDR2 SVGAGI (reference sequence). This CDR3 region has 15 residues. V lost 2 bases and J lost 0; bases outside the gene matches: 3. The CDR3 protein is CASSYGQEANYGYTF. In DNA, the CDR3 is TGTGCCAGCAGTTACGGACAGGAAGCTAACTATGGCTACACCTTC.